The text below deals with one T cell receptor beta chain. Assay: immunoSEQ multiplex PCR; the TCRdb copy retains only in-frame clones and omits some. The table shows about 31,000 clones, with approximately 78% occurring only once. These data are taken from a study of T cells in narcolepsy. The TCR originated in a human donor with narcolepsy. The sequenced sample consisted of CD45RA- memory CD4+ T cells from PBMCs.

In DNA form, the CDR3 reads TGTGCCAGCAGTCCACAGGGGGTAGGTGGCTACACCTTC. Translated: CASSPQGVGGYTF. The J gene is TRBJ1-2, the V gene TRBV6-5, with 8 bases aligning to TRBD1. There are 13 residues in the CDR3. The junction had 6 bases not matched to a gene; V was cut back by 5 bases and J by 7 bases. CDR1 and CDR2 from the germline V gene are MNHEY and SVGAGI.